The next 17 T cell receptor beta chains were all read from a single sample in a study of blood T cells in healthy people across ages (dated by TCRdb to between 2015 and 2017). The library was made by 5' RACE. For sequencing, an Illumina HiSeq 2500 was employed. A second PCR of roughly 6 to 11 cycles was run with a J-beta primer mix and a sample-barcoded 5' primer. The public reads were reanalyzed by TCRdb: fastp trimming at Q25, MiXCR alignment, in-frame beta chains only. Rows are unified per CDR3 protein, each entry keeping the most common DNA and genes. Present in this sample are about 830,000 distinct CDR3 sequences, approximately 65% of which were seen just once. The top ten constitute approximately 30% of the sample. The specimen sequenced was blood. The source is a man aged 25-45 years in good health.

The CDR3 nucleotides are TGTGCCAGCAGCGCCCTAGCGGGGGACTCCTACGAGCAGTACTTC. Protein sequence: CASSALAGDSYEQYF. The V call is TRBV9, the J call TRBJ2-7; 10 nucleotides line up with TRBD2. The germline gives CDR1 SGDLS, CDR2 YYNGEE. V lost 3 bases to trimming and J lost 0 bases; unmatched junction nucleotides: 3. This CDR3 has 15 residues.

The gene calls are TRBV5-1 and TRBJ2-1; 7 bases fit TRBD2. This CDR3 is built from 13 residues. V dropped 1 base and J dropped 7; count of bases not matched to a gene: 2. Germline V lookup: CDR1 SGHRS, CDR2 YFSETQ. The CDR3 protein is CASSLNGGNEQFF. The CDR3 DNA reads TGCGCCAGCAGCTTGAACGGGGGGAATGAGCAGTTCTTC.

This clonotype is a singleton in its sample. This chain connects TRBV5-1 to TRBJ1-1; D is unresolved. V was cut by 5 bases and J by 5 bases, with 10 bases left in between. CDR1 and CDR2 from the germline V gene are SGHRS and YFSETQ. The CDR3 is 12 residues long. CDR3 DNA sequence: TGCGCCAGCAGACAGCAGACAACTGAAGCTTTCTTT. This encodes CASRQQTTEAFF.

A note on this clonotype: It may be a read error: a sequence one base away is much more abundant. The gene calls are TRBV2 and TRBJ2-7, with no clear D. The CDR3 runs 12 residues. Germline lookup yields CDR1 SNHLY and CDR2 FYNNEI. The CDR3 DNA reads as TGTGACAGCAGTACCGGAGCCTACGAGCAGTACTTC. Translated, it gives CDSSTGAYEQYF.

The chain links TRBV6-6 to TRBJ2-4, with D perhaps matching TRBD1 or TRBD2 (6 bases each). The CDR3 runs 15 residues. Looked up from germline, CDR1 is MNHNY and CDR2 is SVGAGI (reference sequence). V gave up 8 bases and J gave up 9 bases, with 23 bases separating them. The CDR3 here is CASLWEAGVNSIQYF. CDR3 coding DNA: TGTGCCAGCCTGTGGGAGGCAGGGGTTAACAGCATTCAGTACTTC.

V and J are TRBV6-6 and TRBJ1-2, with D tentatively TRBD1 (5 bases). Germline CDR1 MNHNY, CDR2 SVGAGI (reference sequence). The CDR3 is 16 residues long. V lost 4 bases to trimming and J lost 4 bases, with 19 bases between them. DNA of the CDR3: TGTGCCAGCAGTTTGCAAAAGACAGATGGTCTCTATGGCTACACCTTC. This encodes CASSLQKTDGLYGYTF.

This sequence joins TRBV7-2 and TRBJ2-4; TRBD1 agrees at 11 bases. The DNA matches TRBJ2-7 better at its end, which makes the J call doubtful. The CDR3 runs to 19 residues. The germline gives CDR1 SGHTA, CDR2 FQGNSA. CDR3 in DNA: TGTGCCAGCAGTGATCTGACCGGACAGGGGGCCCCCCCAATCTACGAGCAGTACTTC. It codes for CASSDLTGQGAPPIYEQYF.

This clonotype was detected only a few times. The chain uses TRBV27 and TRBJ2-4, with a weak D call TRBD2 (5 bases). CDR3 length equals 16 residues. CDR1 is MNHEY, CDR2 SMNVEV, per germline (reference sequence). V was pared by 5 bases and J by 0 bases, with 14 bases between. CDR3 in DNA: TGTGCCAGCAGTCCCCGGACTGGGAAAGCCAAAAACATTCAGTACTTC. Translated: CASSPRTGKAKNIQYF.

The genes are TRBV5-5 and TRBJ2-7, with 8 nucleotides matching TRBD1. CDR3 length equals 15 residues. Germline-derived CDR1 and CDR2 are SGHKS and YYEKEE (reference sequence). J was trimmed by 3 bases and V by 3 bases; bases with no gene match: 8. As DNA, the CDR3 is TGTGCCAGCAGCTCCAGACAGGGGTTTTTCTACGAGCAGTACTTC. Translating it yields CASSSRQGFFYEQYF.

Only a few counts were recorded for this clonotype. This CDR3 reads CSVDLIQGTDTQYF. CDR3 DNA: TGCAGCGTTGACCTCATACAGGGCACAGATACGCAGTATTTT. The V call is TRBV29-1, the J call TRBJ2-3, with a weak D call TRBD1 (5 bases). There are 14 residues in the CDR3. V shed 3 bases and J shed 1 base, with 11 bases lying between them. The germline CDR1 and CDR2 sequences are SQVTM and ANQGSEA.

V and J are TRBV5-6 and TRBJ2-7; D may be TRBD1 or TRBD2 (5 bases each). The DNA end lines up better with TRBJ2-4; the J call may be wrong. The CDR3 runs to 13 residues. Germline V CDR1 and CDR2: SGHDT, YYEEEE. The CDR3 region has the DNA TGTGCCAGCAGCTTGTTGGGGGACGTCATTCAGTACTTC. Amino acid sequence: CASSLLGDVIQYF.

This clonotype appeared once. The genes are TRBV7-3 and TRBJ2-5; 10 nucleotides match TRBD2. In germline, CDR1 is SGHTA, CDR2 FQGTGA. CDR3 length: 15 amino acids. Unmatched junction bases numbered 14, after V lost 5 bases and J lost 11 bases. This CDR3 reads CASSPSGTSEREQYF. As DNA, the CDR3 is TGTGCCAGCAGCCCGTCCGGGACTAGCGAGCGGGAGCAGTACTTC. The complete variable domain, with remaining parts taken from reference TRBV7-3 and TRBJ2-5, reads GAGVSQTPSNKVTEKGKYVELRCDPISGHTALYWYRQSLGQGPEFLIYFQGTGAADDSGLPNDRFFAVRPEGSVSTLKIQRTERGDSAVYLCASSPSGTSEREQYFGPGTRLLVL.

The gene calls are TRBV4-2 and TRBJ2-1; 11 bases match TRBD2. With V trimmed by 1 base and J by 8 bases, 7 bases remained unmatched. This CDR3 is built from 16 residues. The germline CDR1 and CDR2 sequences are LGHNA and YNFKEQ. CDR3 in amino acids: CASSQGGSGGAYEQFF. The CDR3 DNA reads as TGTGCCAGCAGCCAAGGGGGTAGCGGGGGGGCCTATGAGCAGTTCTTC.

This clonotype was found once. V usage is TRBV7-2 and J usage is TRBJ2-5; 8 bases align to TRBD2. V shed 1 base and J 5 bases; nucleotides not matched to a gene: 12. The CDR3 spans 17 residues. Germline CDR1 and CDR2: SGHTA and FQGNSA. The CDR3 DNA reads TGTGCCAGCAGCTTAGAAGGACGCCAGCGGGGGAGGGAGACCCAGTACTTC. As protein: CASSLEGRQRGRETQYF. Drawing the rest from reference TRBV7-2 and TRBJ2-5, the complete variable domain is GAGVSQSPSNKVTEKGKDVELRCDPISGHTALYWYRQSLGQGLEFLIYFQGNSAPDKSGLPSDRFSAERTGGSVSTLTIQRTQQEDSAVYLCASSLEGRQRGRETQYFGPGTRLLVL.

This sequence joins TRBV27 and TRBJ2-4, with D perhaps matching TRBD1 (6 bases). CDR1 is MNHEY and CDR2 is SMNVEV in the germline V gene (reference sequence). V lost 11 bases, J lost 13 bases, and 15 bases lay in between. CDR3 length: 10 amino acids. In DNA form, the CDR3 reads TGTGCCGCCCCCCCAGGGGAGCAGTACTTC. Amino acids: CAAPPGEQYF.

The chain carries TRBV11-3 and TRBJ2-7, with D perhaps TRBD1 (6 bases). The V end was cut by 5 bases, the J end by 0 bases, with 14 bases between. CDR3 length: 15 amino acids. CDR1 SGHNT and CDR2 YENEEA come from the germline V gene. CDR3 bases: TGTGCCAGCAGCCCCTCTCGGGACAACTCCTACGAGCAGTACTTC. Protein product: CASSPSRDNSYEQYF. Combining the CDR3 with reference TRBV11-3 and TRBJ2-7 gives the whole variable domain EAGVVQSPRYKIIEKKQPVAFWCNPISGHNTLYWYLQNLGQGPELLIRYENEEAVDDSQLPKDRFSAERLKGVDSTLKIQPAELGDSAVYLCASSPSRDNSYEQYFGPGTRLTVT.

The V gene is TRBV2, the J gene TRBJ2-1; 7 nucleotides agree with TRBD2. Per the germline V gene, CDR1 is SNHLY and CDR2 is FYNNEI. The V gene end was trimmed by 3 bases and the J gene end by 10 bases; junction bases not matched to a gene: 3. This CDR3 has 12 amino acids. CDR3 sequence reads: CASSEGGSEQFF. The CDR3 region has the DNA TGTGCCAGCAGTGAGGGGGGGTCGGAGCAGTTCTTC.